This paragraph reports one T cell receptor beta chain. This clone was seen a few times. Its target antigen remains unknown. Base-call qualities are not available, and no considerably larger clone is one nucleotide away. These data are taken from a study of CD8+ T cells in alopecia areata (dated by TCRdb to the late 2010s). For context, the study as a whole: The treated patients took part in an open-label pilot trial in which moderate-to-severe alopecia areata was treated with oral tofacitinib at 5 to 10 mg twice daily. Patients stayed on tofacitinib for 6 to 18 months and then had 6 months of follow-up off drug so that delayed response and recurrence could be assessed. The SALT score, which quantifies the percentage of affected scalp surface area, was used to measure disease severity in treated patients. The study used high-throughput TCRbeta sequencing to examine T cell clonal expansion in alopecia areata, in both the C3H/HeJ mouse model and human patients. Human TCRbeta sequencing covered scalp tissue and sorted CD4+ and CD8+ peripheral blood T cells from patchy and totalis/universalis alopecia areata patients and healthy controls. Biopsies were taken from tofacitinib-treated patients at baseline and again at 4 and 24 weeks into treatment, and several of those patients also had a later scalp biopsy. Scalp clonality was compared among normal scalp (n=4), patchy alopecia areata scalp (n=8), and alopecia totalis/universalis scalp (n=8). RNA came from the PAXgene miRNA kit for fixed scalp, the miRNeasy kit for PBMCs, and the RNeasy kit for mouse skin. TCRbeta CDR3 regions were amplified by immunoSEQ multiplex PCR using 35 Vbeta forward and 13 Jbeta reverse primers.

The library was obtained by the immunoSEQ multiplex PCR assay. For TCR sequencing, RNA was extracted from every sample and reverse transcribed into cDNA to serve as template. SuperScript III was used for first-strand cDNA synthesis, primed with a 2:1 mix of oligo-dT and random hexamers. A synthetic immune receptor repertoire was used to measure amplification bias, and any remaining bias was corrected computationally. The paper's processing steps were these. Raw reads were preprocessed to remove errors, and CDR3 was defined according to IMGT conventions as the region from the conserved cysteine to phenylalanine. Clonality was computed by normalizing Shannon entropy by log2 of the number of productive unique TCRs and subtracting the result from 1. Scalp TCRbeta sequences were cross-referenced with sorted blood CD4 and CD8 repertoires so that the CD4 or CD8 identity of scalp clones could be inferred. TCRdb stores this immuneACCESS table with in-frame sequences only. Part of the clones is absent; in the studies checked, under half of the shortfall reflects unresolved V genes, and no reason is known for the rest. Clone size and the V and J calls come from that table; the DNA yielded D and trimming. Here the sample has around 300,000 clones; over 45% occur a single time. The ten most abundant clones make up around 0.92% of the sample.

Interpreted using the paper, the treatment or condition label stands for: oral pan-JAK inhibitor, 5-10 mg twice daily. From alopecia areata patients, peripheral blood was collected along with lesional scalp punch biopsies. PBMCs were isolated by density centrifugation and stained for CD3, CD4 and CD8, after which CD4+ and CD8+ T cells were sorted on a FACSAria. What the authors observed across the whole study: The treated cohort was small, with a single nonresponder, so links between baseline CD8+ expansion and response need larger studies. Many expanded lesional clones persisted in scalp and blood during tofacitinib treatment, which may partly explain relapse after stopping treatment. Shared TCR sequences between patients were less evident than in mice, which may be partly attributable to HLA diversity in the patient population. Unlike mouse skin, where gammadelta T cells dominate, normal human skin contains resident alphabeta T cells that get sequenced too, which complicates analysis of the scalp TCR repertoire. Compared with normal scalp, lesional scalp, particularly in alopecia totalis/universalis, had higher clonality and more expanded CD8+ clones, which suggests antigenic drive. Tofacitinib significantly lowered scalp clonality and the number of expanded CD8+ clones among the top 100 scalp clones.

V is cut back by 1 base and J by 9 bases, with 8 bases in the junction unmatched. The CDR3, from cysteine to phenylalanine, totals 15 residues. Just the 45-base CDR3 DNA is kept, in frame starting at base 1. Based on the germline V gene, the CDR1 and CDR2 sequences are SGHTA and FQGNSA. Recombination linked TRBV7-2 to TRBJ2-1, with 8 bases matching TRBD2. The origin of this receptor is a human donor with alopecia areata. Sequenced here: CD4+ T cells sorted from blood, sampled at week 52, from a patient treated with tofacitinib. The CDR3: CASSLVGGGRGEQFF. The nucleotide sequence is given as TGTGCCAGCAGCTTAGTAGGCGGGGGGCGGGGTGAGCAGTTCTTC.